The 20 T cell receptor beta chains reported below all come from one sample, sequenced in a study of regulatory T cells in long-lasting Graves disease. Building the TCR beta libraries relied on iRepertoire HTBI primers, and CDR3 regions underwent Arm-PCR. TCRdb fed the multiplex PCR reads into MiXCR, producing one record per CDR3 protein. Of about 620,000 distinct CDR3 sequences in the sample, about 15% were seen once. Time point described: newly diagnosed GD, antithyroid drugs for less than 3 months. After RNA was extracted from PBMCs, the TCR library was made from it. These sequences were also reported in another study, on T cells in Graves' hyperthyroidism and ophthalmopathy.

The sample was peripheral blood mononuclear cells (PBMCs), taken at new diagnosis, from a patient treated with antithyroid drugs. The receptors come from a woman aged 25 to 45 with Graves disease.

This clonotype occurred many times. The CDR3 sequence is CASTPSGSRFNQPQHF. The CDR3 DNA reads as TGTGCCAGCACCCCATCGGGCAGCAGGTTCAATCAGCCCCAGCATTTT. This sequence joins TRBV28 and TRBJ1-5, with D hard to call. V dropped 7 bases and J dropped 3 bases, with 19 bases sitting between them. The CDR3 loop spans 16 amino acids. From germline, CDR1 is MDHEN and CDR2 SYDVKM.

There are many counts of this clonotype. The rearrangement joins TRBV28 to TRBJ2-7, with 11 bases that match TRBD2. Unmatched junction bases numbered 13, after V lost 3 bases and J lost 0 bases. Germline CDR1 reads MDHEN; CDR2 reads SYDVKM. The CDR3 consists of 19 residues. The DNA of the CDR3 is TGTGCCAGCAGTTTCTTTGGGACTAGCGGTACCAGTATCTCCTACGAGCAGTACTTC. It codes for CASSFFGTSGTSISYEQYF.

This clonotype was seen more than once but under ten times. The chain links TRBV18 to TRBJ1-3; the D is unclear. The CDR3 consists of 16 residues. Germline V gene lookup returns CDR1 KGHSH and CDR2 LQKENI. With 3 bases removed from V and 2 bases from J, the gap between germline ends came to 14 bases. The CDR3 nucleotides are TGTGCCAGCTCACCCCGTAGGACGGATACTGGAAACACCATATATTTT. Translation: CASSPRRTDTGNTIYF.

This clonotype was detected many times. The chain joins TRBV27 to TRBJ1-1; 8 bases are a match to TRBD1. Germline CDR1 and CDR2: MNHEY and SMNVEV (reference sequence). The CDR3 covers 19 residues. After removal of 6 bases from V and 0 bases from J, the junction contained 18 bases not matched to a gene. DNA of the CDR3: TGTGCCAGCAGCAAACGCGCTGGGGTAACGACAGGGGTGAACACTGAAGCTTTCTTT. Its protein product is CASSKRAGVTTGVNTEAFF.

This clonotype was seen many times. The chain joins TRBV6-2 or TRBV6-3 to TRBJ2-2; D gene uncertain. Germline V lookup: CDR1 MNHEY, CDR2 SVGEGT. This CDR3 comprises 16 residues. Trimming removed 6 bases from V and 0 bases from J, with 14 bases in between. This CDR3 reads CASRSSGRSNTGELFF. The CDR3 nucleotides are TGTGCCAGCAGATCTTCCGGCCGCTCGAACACCGGGGAGCTGTTTTTT.

This clonotype was recorded at least ten times. The V gene is TRBV28, the J gene TRBJ2-1, with 9 bases aligning to TRBD2. The CDR3 spans 18 residues. The germline CDR1 and CDR2 sequences are MDHEN and SYDVKM. J was trimmed by 1 base and V by 2 bases; bases with no gene match: 9. The CDR3 sequence is CASSLAGRGRGSYNEQFF. As DNA, the CDR3 is TGTGCCAGCAGTTTAGCCGGTCGCGGGAGGGGTTCCTACAATGAGCAGTTCTTC.

Worth noting for this clonotype: This clone may be a read error of a much larger clone one base away. V usage is TRBV3-1 and J usage is TRBJ1-5, with D perhaps matching TRBD1 (5 bases). CDR3 length: 13 residues. Germline V gene data show CDR1 as LGHDT and CDR2 as YNNKEL (reference sequence). The CDR3 spells CAGSQGSRGAQHF. CDR3 nucleotide sequence: TGTGCCGGCAGCCAAGGGTCGAGGGGAGCCCAGCATTTT.

V gene TRBV7-2 combines with J gene TRBJ2-1; possible D gene TRBD1, 5 bases. The CDR3 is 14 amino acids. Trimming left V 2 bases short and J 6 bases short, with 11 bases between. Per germline, CDR1 SGHTA and CDR2 FQGNSA. CDR3 sequence reads: CASSLPTGSNEQFF. The CDR3 nucleotides read TGTGCCAGCAGCTTACCCACAGGAAGCAATGAGCAGTTCTTC.

This clonotype was recorded many times. The chain employs TRBV12-3 or TRBV12-4 and TRBJ1-5; D not resolved. This CDR3 has 13 amino acids. V was cut by 4 bases and J by 3 bases, with 7 bases left in between. CDR3 nucleotides: TGTGCCAGCAGTTATTTTAACAATCAGCCCCAGCATTTT. Residues: CASSYFNNQPQHF.

This clonotype came up many times. The rearrangement links TRBV7-6 to TRBJ2-5; TRBD1 agrees at 7 bases. The V gene end was trimmed by 0 bases and the J gene end by 5 bases; junction bases not matched to a gene: 9. Germline values: CDR1 SGHVS, CDR2 FNYEAQ. The CDR3 runs 16 residues. CDR3 bases: TGTGCCAGCAGCTTAGCGACAGGGCTACAAGGGGAGACCCAGTACTTC. Its protein is CASSLATGLQGETQYF.

V and J are TRBV18 and TRBJ1-3; unclear D gene. Germline V lookup: CDR1 KGHSH, CDR2 LQKENI. V lost 3 bases, J lost 6 bases, and 12 bases lay in between. The CDR3 has 14 amino acids. Here the CDR3 DNA reads TGTGCCAGCTCACCTCAGACGCTTGAAAACACCATATATTTT. It yields the protein CASSPQTLENTIYF.

The chain employs TRBV12-3 or TRBV12-4 and TRBJ1-2; no firm D call. The CDR3 is 12 residues long. Trimming shortened V by 4 bases and J by 9 bases, and 12 bases separated the two germline ends. CDR3 region: CASSWVEASYTF. The CDR3 DNA follows: TGTGCCAGCAGTTGGGTGGAGGCGAGCTACACCTTC.

The table lists this clonotype with many counts. The V gene is TRBV7-9, the J gene TRBJ2-3, with 8 nucleotides matching TRBD2. This CDR3 is built from 15 residues. The V and J ends lost 3 bases and 2 bases, in that order; junction bases with no gene match: 4. Germline CDR1 is SEHNR and CDR2 is FQNEAQ (reference sequence). As DNA, the CDR3 is TGTGCCAGCAGCTTCCGCGGGGGGACCACAGATACGCAGTATTTT. Amino acid sequence: CASSFRGGTTDTQYF.

At least ten counts were recorded for this clonotype. The DNA of the CDR3 is TGTGCCAGCAGTTACTCGGGACAGGGTGGCGAGACCCAGTACTTC. As protein: CASSYSGQGGETQYF. The chain links TRBV6-6 to TRBJ2-5; 9 nucleotides agree with TRBD1. The CDR3 sequence is 15 residues long. Germline V gives CDR1 MNHNY, CDR2 SVGAGI (reference sequence). The V and J ends lost 0 bases and 5 bases, in that order; junction bases with no gene match: 4.

This clonotype was recorded at least ten times. The chain is built from TRBV18 and TRBJ2-5; 9 positions match TRBD1. The CDR3 covers 14 residues. CDR1 is KGHSH and CDR2 is LQKENI in the germline V gene. The junction had 4 bases not matched to a gene; V was cut back by 3 bases and J by 5 bases. The CDR3 sequence: CASSPTGGTETQYF. The CDR3 DNA is TGTGCCAGCTCACCTACAGGGGGCACGGAGACCCAGTACTTC.

This clonotype appeared many times. V usage is TRBV28 and J usage is TRBJ2-5; D possibly corresponds to TRBD1 (5 bases). Germline-derived CDR1 and CDR2 are MDHEN and SYDVKM. The V and J ends lost 2 bases and 7 bases respectively, with 11 bases between them. The CDR3 sequence is 13 residues long. CDR3 nucleotide sequence: TGTGCCAGCAGTTTACCTGGGGCGGCGACCCAGTACTTC. This sequence encodes CASSLPGAATQYF.

This chain uses TRBV19 with TRBJ2-7; 9 nucleotides line up with TRBD2. The CDR3 has 15 residues. The V gene end was trimmed by 2 bases and the J gene end by 0 bases; junction bases not matched to a gene: 2. Germline V lookup: CDR1 LNHDA, CDR2 SQIVND (reference sequence). The CDR3 reads CASSIYSGSSYEQYF. Written as DNA, the CDR3 is TGTGCCAGTAGTATATATAGCGGGAGCTCCTACGAGCAGTACTTC.

This clonotype has only a few counts. The CDR3 coding sequence is TGTGCCAGCAGCCCAGGGGAAACGGCCTACAATGAGCAGTTCTTC. Its translation: CASSPGETAYNEQFF. J is TRBJ2-1 and V is TRBV7-3; maybe TRBD1 (6 bases). Germline CDR1 is SGHTA and CDR2 is FQGTGA. CDR3 size: 15 residues. V was shortened by 5 bases and J by 2 bases, with 13 bases between the two germline ends.

This clonotype came up many times. The chain links TRBV15 to TRBJ1-6; D is uncertain. CDR3 length: 13 residues. From germline, CDR1 is LNHNV and CDR2 YYDKDF (reference sequence). Trimming took off 0 bases at V and 14 bases at J, with 11 bases between the two ends. The CDR3 region is CATSREDKLTLHF. CDR3 DNA sequence: TGTGCCACCAGCAGAGAGGATAAGCTAACCCTCCACTTT. The full variable domain, its missing parts supplied by reference TRBV15 and TRBJ1-6, is DAMVIQNPRYQVTQFGKPVTLSCSQTLNHNVMYWYQQKSSQAPKLLFHYYDKDFNNEADTPDNFQSRRPNTSFCFLDIRSPGLGDTAMYLCATSREDKLTLHFGNGTRLTVT.

This clonotype was observed many times. The rearrangement links TRBV18 to TRBJ1-6; TRBD1 matches at 9 bases. Germline V gene data show CDR1 as KGHSH and CDR2 as LQKENI. Trimming took 5 bases from V and 9 from J; bases not matched to a gene: 11. There are 16 residues in the CDR3. The CDR3 protein is CASSASAGTGSSPLHF. CDR3 coding DNA: TGTGCCAGCTCAGCATCGGCTGGGACAGGGTCTTCACCCCTCCACTTT.